Listed below are T cell receptor beta chains from one sample, sequenced in a study of blood T cell repertoires in COVID-19. The method was immunoSEQ multiplex PCR; TCRdb's version includes in-frame clones alone and lacks a portion of them. The sample lists under 300,000 clones, approximately 85% occurring once. Material: PBMCs or T cells enriched from blood (not recorded which). The source is a young woman who had recovered from COVID-19. Each CDR3 is given without its conserved first and last residue. The size entry is marked missing in some rows and otherwise reads once, few, many or a size class.

clone size | J gene | V gene | CDR3 protein
NA | TRBJ2-4 | TRBV25-1 | ASSEWGQLKNIQY
few | TRBJ1-2 | TRBV9 | ASSDAYGYT
NA | TRBJ2-1 | TRBV27 | ASKVGLPNSYNEQF
NA | TRBJ1-5 | TRBV2 | ASAGNSNQPQH
NA | TRBJ1-5 | TRBV21-1 | ASSNRSQPQH
NA | TRBJ1-1 | TRBV2 | ASSDRADMNTEAF
NA | TRBJ2-7 | TRBV27 | ASSRFQGDRNEQY
NA | TRBJ2-4 | TRBV13 | ASGRGGAKNIQY
NA | TRBJ1-5 | TRBV14 | ASSQGSNQPQH
NA | TRBJ1-5 | TRBV6-2/TRBV6-3 | ASSSRGQRGQPQH
NA | TRBJ1-1 | TRBV19 | ASSIAGEGNTEAF
NA | TRBJ1-1 | TRBV19 | ASYSQLHWTEAF
few | TRBJ1-1 | TRBV7-9 | ASSFPSNTEAF
NA | TRBJ2-7 | TRBV14 | ASSQLGGIYEQY
NA | TRBJ1-3 | TRBV19 | ASTISGTNTIY
NA | TRBJ1-5 | TRBV19 | ASSRQGAANQPQH
few | TRBJ1-1 | TRBV30 | AYRAATEAF
few | TRBJ1-2 | TRBV9 | ASSVRTGNYGYT
NA | TRBJ2-1 | TRBV5-1 | ASSLGPGGSYNEQF
NA | TRBJ1-2 | TRBV9 | ASSGPLYT
NA | TRBJ1-3 | TRBV27 | ASSSRDRGSGNTIY
NA | TRBJ2-7 | TRBV29-1 | SGFSGGSYEQY
NA | TRBJ1-5 | TRBV7-2 | ASSFRNPGTGPFNQPQH
once | TRBJ1-1 | TRBV9 | ASSVGDRGLEAF
once | TRBJ2-1 | TRBV2 | ASSEQGSSYNEQF
NA | TRBJ1-4 | TRBV9 | ASSVSIGATNEKLF
once | TRBJ2-1 | TRBV6-2/TRBV6-3 | ASSSLFYNEQF
few | TRBJ1-2 | TRBV20-1 | SASRGTTYGYT
once | TRBJ1-5 | TRBV5-6 | ASSLAAGQGHQPQH
NA | TRBJ2-7 | TRBV29-1 | SVEVSSYEQY
NA | TRBJ1-2 | TRBV28 | ASSPPRAGVGYT
NA | TRBJ1-1 | TRBV5-1 | ASSLSGQGRDTEAF
NA | TRBJ2-3 | TRBV27 | ASSLSVLAGALTDTQY
NA | TRBJ2-6 | TRBV27 | ASQNTDAGTGANVLT
NA | TRBJ1-1 | TRBV6-2/TRBV6-3 | ASSKIGAGPWDTEAF
NA | TRBJ1-1 | TRBV24-1 | ATRGGGEAF
NA | TRBJ1-5 | TRBV6-5 | ASRRQGSTDQPQH
once | TRBJ1-1 | TRBV6-5 | ASSLTGPTEAF
once | TRBJ1-2 | TRBV9 | ASSAPDRGKNYGYT
NA | TRBJ2-1 | TRBV11-3 | ASRHPGTFNEQF
NA | TRBJ1-2 | TRBV5-1 | ASSLTPANGYT
NA | TRBJ2-7 | TRBV7-8 | ASSLAGTGSSEQY